This entry features one T cell receptor (beta chain) sequence. The target antigen is unknown. This sample is part of a study of blood T cells in healthy people across ages. Study as a whole: Template switching recovered approximately one barcoded beta molecule for every two T cells.

This CDR3 spans 13 amino acids. The V gene's germline CDR1 is LGHDT and CDR2 YNNKEL (reference sequence). Trimming removed 1 base at V and 12 bases at J, with 10 bases between. Study-wide findings and caveats: TCR beta diversity tracked closely with naive T cell percentage. More naive CD4+ cells and higher diversity marked long-lived donors relative to aged donors.

Then a second PCR, running about 6 to 12 cycles, was carried out with a sample-barcoded 5' primer and a J-beta primer mix. TCRdb reprocessed the 5' RACE reads via MiXCR and lists one record per CDR3 protein. The sample lists about 1.4 million distinct CDR3 sequences; roughly 60% were seen once. The source material was blood. The TCR originated in a man between 18 and 29 years old in good health. The chain couples TRBV3-1 to TRBJ1-6; D remains ambiguous. The CDR3 protein is CASSQVAVRPLHF. The CDR3 DNA reads TGTGCCAGCAGCCAAGTTGCTGTGCGACCCCTCCACTTT.